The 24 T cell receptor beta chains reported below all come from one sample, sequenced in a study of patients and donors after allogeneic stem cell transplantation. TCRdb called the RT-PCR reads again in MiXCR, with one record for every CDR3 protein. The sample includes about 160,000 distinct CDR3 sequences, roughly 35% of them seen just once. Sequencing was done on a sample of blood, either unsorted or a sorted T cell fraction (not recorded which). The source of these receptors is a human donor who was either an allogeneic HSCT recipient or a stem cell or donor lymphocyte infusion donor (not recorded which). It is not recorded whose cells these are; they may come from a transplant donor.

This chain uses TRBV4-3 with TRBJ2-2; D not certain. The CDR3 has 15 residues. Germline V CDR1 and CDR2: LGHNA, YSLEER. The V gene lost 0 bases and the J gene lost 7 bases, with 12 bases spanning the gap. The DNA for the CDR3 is TGCGCCAGCAGCCAAGACGCCCAAGTCGTCGGGGAGCTGTTTTTT. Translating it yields CASSQDAQVVGELFF.

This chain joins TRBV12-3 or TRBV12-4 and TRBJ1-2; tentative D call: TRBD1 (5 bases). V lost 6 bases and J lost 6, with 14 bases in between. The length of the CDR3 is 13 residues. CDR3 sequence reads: CASSGTEEDGYTF. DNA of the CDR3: TGTGCCAGCAGCGGGACCGAGGAAGATGGCTACACCTTC.

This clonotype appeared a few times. The chain's CDR3 is CASSFLAGSSYNEQFF. CDR3 nucleotide sequence: TGTGCCAGCAGTTTTCTGGCGGGTAGCTCCTACAATGAGCAGTTCTTC. This rearrangement joins TRBV12-3 or TRBV12-4 to TRBJ2-1, with a tentative D call TRBD2 (5 bases). The CDR3 length is 16 residues. Trimming pared 3 bases from V and 0 bases from J, leaving 12 bases between.

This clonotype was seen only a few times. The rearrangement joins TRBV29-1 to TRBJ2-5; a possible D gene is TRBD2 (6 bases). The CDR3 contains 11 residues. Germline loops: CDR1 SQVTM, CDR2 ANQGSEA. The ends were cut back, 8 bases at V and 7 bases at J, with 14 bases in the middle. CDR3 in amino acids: CSSRREGTQYF. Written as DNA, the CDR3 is TGCAGCTCTAGGAGGGAAGGGACCCAGTACTTC.

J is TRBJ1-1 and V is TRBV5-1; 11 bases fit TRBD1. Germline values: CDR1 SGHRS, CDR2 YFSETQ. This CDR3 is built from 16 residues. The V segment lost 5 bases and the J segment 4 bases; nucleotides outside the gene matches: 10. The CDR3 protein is CASSLLGQGAFTEAFF. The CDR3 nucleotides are TGCGCCAGCAGTCTGCTAGGACAGGGGGCCTTCACTGAAGCTTTCTTT.

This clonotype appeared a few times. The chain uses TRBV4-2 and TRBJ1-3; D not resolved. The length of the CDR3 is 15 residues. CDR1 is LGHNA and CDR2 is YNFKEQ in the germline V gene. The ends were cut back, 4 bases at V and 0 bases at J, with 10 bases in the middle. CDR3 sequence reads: CASSPQLRSGNTIYF. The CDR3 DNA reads TGTGCCAGCAGCCCCCAGCTCCGCTCTGGAAACACCATATATTTT.

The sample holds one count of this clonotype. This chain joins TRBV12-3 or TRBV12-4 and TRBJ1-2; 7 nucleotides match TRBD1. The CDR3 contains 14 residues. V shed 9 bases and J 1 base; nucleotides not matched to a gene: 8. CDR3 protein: CASRPTGSNYGYTF. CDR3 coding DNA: TGTGCCAGTAGGCCGACAGGGAGTAACTATGGCTACACCTTC.

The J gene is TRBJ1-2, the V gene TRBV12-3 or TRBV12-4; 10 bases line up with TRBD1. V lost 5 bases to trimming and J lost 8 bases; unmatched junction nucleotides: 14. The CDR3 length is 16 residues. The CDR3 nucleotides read TGTGCCAGCAGTGCTGACAGGGGGCGGTTCTCTGGCGGCTACACCTTC. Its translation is CASSADRGRFSGGYTF.

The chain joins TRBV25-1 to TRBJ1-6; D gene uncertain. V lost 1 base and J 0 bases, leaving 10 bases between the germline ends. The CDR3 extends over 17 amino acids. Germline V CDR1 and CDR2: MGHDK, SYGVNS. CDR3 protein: CASSESGRFSYNSPLHF. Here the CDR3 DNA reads TGTGCCAGCAGTGAATCGGGGAGATTCTCCTATAATTCACCCCTCCACTTT.

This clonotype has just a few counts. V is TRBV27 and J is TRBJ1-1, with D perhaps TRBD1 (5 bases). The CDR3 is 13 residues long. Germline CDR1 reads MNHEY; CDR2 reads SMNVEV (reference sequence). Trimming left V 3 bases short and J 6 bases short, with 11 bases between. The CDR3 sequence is CASSLRGAAEAFF. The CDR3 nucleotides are TGTGCCAGCAGTTTGAGAGGGGCGGCTGAAGCTTTCTTT.

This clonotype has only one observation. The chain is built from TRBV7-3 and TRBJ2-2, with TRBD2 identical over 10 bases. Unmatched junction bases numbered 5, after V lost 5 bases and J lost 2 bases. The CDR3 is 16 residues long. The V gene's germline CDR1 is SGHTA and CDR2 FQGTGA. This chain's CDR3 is CASSPRTSGNTGELFF. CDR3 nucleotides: TGTGCCAGCAGCCCAAGGACTAGCGGTAACACCGGGGAGCTGTTTTTT.

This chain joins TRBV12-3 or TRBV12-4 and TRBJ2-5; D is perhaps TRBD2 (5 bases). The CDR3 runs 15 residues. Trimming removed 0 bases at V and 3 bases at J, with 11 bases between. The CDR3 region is CASSLAREGKETQYF. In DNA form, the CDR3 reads TGTGCCAGCAGTTTAGCGAGGGAAGGAAAAGAGACCCAGTACTTC.

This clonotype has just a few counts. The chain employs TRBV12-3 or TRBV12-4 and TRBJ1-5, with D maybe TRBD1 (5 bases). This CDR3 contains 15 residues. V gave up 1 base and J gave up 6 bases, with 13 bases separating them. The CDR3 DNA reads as TGTGCCAGCAGTTTAGTCCTCGGGGGGGGTCAGCCCCAGCATTTT. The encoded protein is CASSLVLGGGQPQHF.

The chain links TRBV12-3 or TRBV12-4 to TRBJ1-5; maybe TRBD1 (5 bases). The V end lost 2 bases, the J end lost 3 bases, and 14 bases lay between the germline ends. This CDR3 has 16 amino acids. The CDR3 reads CASSLSISDINQPQHF. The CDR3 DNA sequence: TGTGCCAGCAGTTTAAGTATATCGGACATCAATCAGCCCCAGCATTTT.

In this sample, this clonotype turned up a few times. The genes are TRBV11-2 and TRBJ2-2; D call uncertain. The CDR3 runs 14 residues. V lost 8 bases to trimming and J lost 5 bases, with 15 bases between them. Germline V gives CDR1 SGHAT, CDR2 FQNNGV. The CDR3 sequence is CASVSGSVTGELFF. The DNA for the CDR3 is TGTGCCAGCGTGTCCGGGTCGGTAACCGGGGAGCTGTTTTTT.

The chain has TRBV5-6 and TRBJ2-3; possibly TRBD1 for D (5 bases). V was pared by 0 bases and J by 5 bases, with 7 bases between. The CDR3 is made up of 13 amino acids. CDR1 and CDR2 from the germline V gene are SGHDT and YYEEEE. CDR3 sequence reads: CASSLVREDTQYF. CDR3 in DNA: TGTGCCAGCAGCTTGGTCAGGGAAGATACGCAGTATTTT.

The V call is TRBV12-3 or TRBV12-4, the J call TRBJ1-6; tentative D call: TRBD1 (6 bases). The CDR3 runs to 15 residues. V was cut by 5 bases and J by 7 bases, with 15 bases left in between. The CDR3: CASSQNGGQNSPLHF. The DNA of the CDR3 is TGTGCCAGCAGTCAAAACGGGGGGCAGAATTCACCCCTCCACTTT.

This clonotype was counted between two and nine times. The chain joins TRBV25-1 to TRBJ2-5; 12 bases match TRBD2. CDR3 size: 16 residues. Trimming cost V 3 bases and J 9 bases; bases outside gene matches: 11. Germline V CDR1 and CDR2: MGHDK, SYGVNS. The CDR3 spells CASSDPLAGGPGSQYF. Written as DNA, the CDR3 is TGTGCCAGCAGTGACCCACTAGCGGGGGGTCCGGGGTCCCAGTACTTC. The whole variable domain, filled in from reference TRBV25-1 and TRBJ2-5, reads EADIYQTPRYLVIGTGKKITLECSQTMGHDKMYWYQQDPGMELHLIHYSYGVNSTEKGDLSSESTVSRIRTEHFPLTLESARPSHTSQYLCASSDPLAGGPGSQYFGPGTRLLVL.

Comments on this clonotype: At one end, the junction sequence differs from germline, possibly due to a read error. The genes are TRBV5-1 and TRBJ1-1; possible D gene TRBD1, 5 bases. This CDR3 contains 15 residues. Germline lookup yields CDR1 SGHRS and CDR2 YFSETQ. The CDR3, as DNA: TGCGCCGGCAGCTTGGGGACGGGCGGGAACACTGAAGCTTTCTTT. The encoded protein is CAGSLGTGGNTEAFF.

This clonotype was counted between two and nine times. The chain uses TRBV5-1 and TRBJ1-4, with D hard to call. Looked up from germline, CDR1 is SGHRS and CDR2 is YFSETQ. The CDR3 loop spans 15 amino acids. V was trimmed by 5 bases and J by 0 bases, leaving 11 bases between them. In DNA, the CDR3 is TGCGCCAGCAGGGAGGGATCGGCAACTAATGAAAAACTGTTTTTT. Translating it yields CASREGSATNEKLFF.

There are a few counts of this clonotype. The CDR3 nucleotides are TGTGCCAGCAGCGCCCCCGGACAGGGGAACTATGGCTACACCTTC. Protein sequence: CASSAPGQGNYGYTF. This chain links TRBV9 with TRBJ1-2; 9 bases match TRBD1. This CDR3 comprises 15 residues. With V trimmed by 3 bases and J by 2 bases, 5 bases remained unmatched. The V gene's germline CDR1 is SGDLS and CDR2 YYNGEE.

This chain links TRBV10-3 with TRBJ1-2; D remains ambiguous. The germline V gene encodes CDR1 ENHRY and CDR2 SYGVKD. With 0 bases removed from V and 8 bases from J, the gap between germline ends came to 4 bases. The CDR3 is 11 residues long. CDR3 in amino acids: CAISESGGYTF. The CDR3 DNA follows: TGTGCCATCAGTGAGTCGGGGGGCTACACCTTC.

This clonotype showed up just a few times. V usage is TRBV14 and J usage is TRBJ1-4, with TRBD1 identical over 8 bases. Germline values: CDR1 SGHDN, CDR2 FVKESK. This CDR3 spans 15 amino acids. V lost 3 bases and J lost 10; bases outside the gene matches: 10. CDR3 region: CASSQYDRGWGKLFF. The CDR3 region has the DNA TGTGCCAGCAGCCAGTACGACAGGGGATGGGGAAAACTGTTTTTT.

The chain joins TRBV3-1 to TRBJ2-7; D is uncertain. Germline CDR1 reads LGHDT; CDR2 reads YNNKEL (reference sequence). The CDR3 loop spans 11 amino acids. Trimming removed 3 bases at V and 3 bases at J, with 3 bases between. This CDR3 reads CASSHRYEQYF. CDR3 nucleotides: TGTGCCAGCAGCCACCGCTACGAGCAGTACTTC.